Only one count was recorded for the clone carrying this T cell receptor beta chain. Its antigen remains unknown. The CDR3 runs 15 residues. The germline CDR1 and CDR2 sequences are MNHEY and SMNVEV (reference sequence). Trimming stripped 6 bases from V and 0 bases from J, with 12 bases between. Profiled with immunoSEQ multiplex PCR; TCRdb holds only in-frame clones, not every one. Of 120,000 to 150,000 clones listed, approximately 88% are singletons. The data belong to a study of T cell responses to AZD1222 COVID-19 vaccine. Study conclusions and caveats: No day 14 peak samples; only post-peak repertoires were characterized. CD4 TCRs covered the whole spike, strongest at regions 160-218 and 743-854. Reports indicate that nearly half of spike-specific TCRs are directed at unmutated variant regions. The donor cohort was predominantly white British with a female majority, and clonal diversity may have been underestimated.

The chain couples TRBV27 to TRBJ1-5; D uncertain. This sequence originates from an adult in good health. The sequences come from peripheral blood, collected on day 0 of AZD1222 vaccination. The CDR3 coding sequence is TGTGCCAGCAGATTACAGCCATATAGCAATCAGCCCCAGCATTTT. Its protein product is CASRLQPYSNQPQHF.